A single sample is the source of the 18 T cell receptor beta chains below, sequenced in a study of blood T cell repertoires in COVID-19. This table comes from immunoSEQ multiplex PCR, and its TCRdb copy is limited to in-frame clones, with some not included. The repertoire holds more than 75,000 clones, with approximately 86% as singletons. Sequencing was carried out using peripheral blood. These receptors all come from a woman in her sixties or seventies with acute or convalescent COVID-19.

The V and J genes are TRBV5-4 and TRBJ1-2; a weak D match, TRBD1 (6 bases). Deletions cut 2 bases from V and 13 bases from J, with 18 bases between. CDR1 is SGHNT, CDR2 YYREEE, per germline (reference sequence). The CDR3 has 13 amino acids. The CDR3 loop reads CASSLPPGHPLTF. CDR3 bases: TGTGCCAGCAGCTTACCACCGGGACACCCTCTCACCTTC.

The chain carries TRBV3-1 (or the pseudogene TRBV3-2) and TRBJ1-1; D is perhaps TRBD1 (5 bases). Germline V gene sequence: CDR1 LGHDT, CDR2 YNNKEL (reference sequence). The V gene lost 4 bases and the J gene lost 1 base, with 13 bases spanning the gap. This CDR3 contains 15 residues. CDR3 sequence reads: CASSPRDRKNTEAFF. In DNA, the CDR3 is TGTGCCAGCAGCCCTCGCGACAGAAAGAACACTGAAGCTTTCTTT.

J is TRBJ2-7 and V is TRBV5-5; 9 bases match TRBD2. The CDR3 covers 15 residues. With V trimmed by 5 bases and J by 1 base, 7 bases remained unmatched. Germline CDR1 reads SGHKS; CDR2 reads YYEKEE (reference sequence). DNA for the CDR3: TGTGCCAGCAGGGGGCGGGAGGGAACGTCCTACGAGCAGTACTTC. This gives the protein CASRGREGTSYEQYF.

This chain connects TRBV4-1 to TRBJ2-4; tentative D call: TRBD2 (7 bases). In germline, CDR1 is MGHRA, CDR2 YSYEKL. The CDR3 has 21 amino acids. Trimming cost V 0 bases and J 0 bases, with 24 bases left between them. The CDR3: CASSQDLEGTRGGKAKNIQYF. CDR3 bases: TGCGCCAGCAGCCAAGATCTTGAAGGGACAAGGGGGGGGAAAGCCAAAAACATTCAGTACTTC.

This sequence joins TRBV11-3 and TRBJ2-1; 16 positions match TRBD2. The V gene end was trimmed by 3 bases and the J gene end by 8 bases; junction bases not matched to a gene: 7. CDR1 and CDR2 from the germline V gene are SGHNT and YENEEA. CDR3 length: 17 residues. The DNA for the CDR3 is TGTGCCAGCAGCTTCGGGACTAGCGGGAGGGCCACCGATGAGCAGTTCTTC. This encodes CASSFGTSGRATDEQFF.

This clone was detected once. The chain links TRBV19 to TRBJ2-3; 7 nucleotides match TRBD1. Germline V gene data show CDR1 as LNHDA and CDR2 as SQIVND (reference sequence). V trimming: 4 bases; J trimming: 3 bases; junction bases outside the gene matches: 7. This CDR3 is 15 amino acids long. The CDR3 coding sequence is TGTGCCAGTAGTACTCAACAGGGGCCGACAGATACGCAGTATTTT. Its protein is CASSTQQGPTDTQYF. The variable domain in full, completed from reference TRBV19 and TRBJ2-3, reads DGGITQSPKYLFRKEGQNVTLSCEQNLNHDAMYWYRQDPGQGLRLIYYSQIVNDFQKGDIAEGYSVSREKKESFPLTVTSAQKNPTAFYLCASSTQQGPTDTQYFGPGTRLTVL.

J is TRBJ1-2 and V is TRBV14; TRBD1 matches 12 bases. CDR3 length: 16 residues. After removal of 1 base from V and 8 bases from J, the junction contained 8 bases not matched to a gene. The germline gives CDR1 SGHDN, CDR2 FVKESK. The CDR3 DNA follows: TGTGCCAGCAGCCAAGCCCGGGACAGGGGGCTTAGAGGCTACACCTTC. Its translation: CASSQARDRGLRGYTF.

This chain uses TRBV28 with TRBJ2-5, with 10 bases lining up with TRBD2. Germline CDR1 reads MDHEN; CDR2 reads SYDVKM. V shed 3 bases, J shed 4 bases, and the junction held 2 bases outside the gene matches. The CDR3 extends over 14 amino acids. CDR3 DNA: TGTGCCAGCAGTTTCAGCGGGAGGGGAGAGACCCAGTACTTC. Translating gives CASSFSGRGETQYF.

The chain joins TRBV7-9 to TRBJ1-1; D uncertain. Deletions cut 8 bases from V and 0 bases from J, with 10 bases between. In germline, CDR1 is SEHNR, CDR2 FQNEAQ (reference sequence). The CDR3 loop spans 13 amino acids. The CDR3 sequence is CASLHIMNTEAFF. The CDR3 region has the DNA TGTGCCAGCTTACACATAATGAACACTGAAGCTTTCTTT.

The chain uses TRBV6-5 and TRBJ2-6; D unclear. CDR3 size: 15 residues. V was cut by 6 bases and J by 0 bases, with 9 bases left in between. Looked up from germline, CDR1 is MNHEY and CDR2 is SVGAGI. CDR3 DNA sequence: TGTGCCAGCAGCCCCCAGCGCTCTGGGGCCAACGTCCTGACTTTC. This codes for CASSPQRSGANVLTF.

This chain links TRBV19 with TRBJ2-3; D is ambiguous. Trimming left V 8 bases short and J 2 bases short, with 11 bases between. The CDR3 consists of 13 residues. Per germline, CDR1 LNHDA and CDR2 SQIVND (reference sequence). The CDR3 sequence is CASEDKYTDTQYF. The CDR3 nucleotides are TGTGCCAGTGAAGACAAATACACAGATACGCAGTATTTT.

This clone was found once. The chain has TRBV3-1 (or the pseudogene TRBV3-2) and TRBJ2-6; D is undetermined. This CDR3 contains 14 residues. V lost 5 bases and J lost 0, with 5 bases in between. CDR1 LGHDT and CDR2 YNNKEL come from the germline V gene (reference sequence). Here the CDR3 DNA reads TGTGCCAGCAGCGACACCTCTGGGGCCAACGTCCTGACTTTC. Translation: CASSDTSGANVLTF.

The gene calls are TRBV5-1 and TRBJ1-2; TRBD1 matches at 8 bases. J lost 3 bases, V lost 4 bases, and 2 bases had no gene match. Looked up from germline, CDR1 is SGHRS and CDR2 is YFSETQ. The CDR3 runs to 13 residues. CDR3 loop: CASSQTGDYGYTF. The CDR3 region has the DNA TGCGCCAGCAGCCAGACAGGGGACTATGGCTACACCTTC.

V and J are TRBV7-8 and TRBJ1-1; no firm D call. The CDR3 is 14 amino acids. Between the trimmed V and J ends, which lost 3 bases and 1 base, there was a span of 9 bases. Germline V CDR1 and CDR2: SGHVS, FQNEAQ. The DNA of the CDR3 is TGTGCCAGCAGCTTCAGGCTTGAGAACACTGAAGCTTTCTTT. Its protein product is CASSFRLENTEAFF.

The CDR3 is CASSQKGGSWEYF. CDR3 in DNA: TGTGCCAGCAGCCAAAAGGGGGGGTCCTGGGAGTACTTC. V gene TRBV6-2 or TRBV6-3 combines with J gene TRBJ2-5, with D possibly TRBD2 on 7 matching bases. Trimming pared 6 bases from V and 12 bases from J, leaving 20 bases between. Germline loops: CDR1 MNHEY, CDR2 SVGEGT. CDR3 length equals 13 residues.

J is TRBJ2-7 and V is TRBV6-5; 9 positions agree with TRBD1. V gave up 7 bases and J gave up 2 bases; unmatched junction bases: 6. The CDR3 runs to 14 residues. Germline CDR1 MNHEY, CDR2 SVGAGI. The CDR3 sequence is CASNQDRGAYEQYF. CDR3 DNA: TGTGCCAGCAACCAGGACAGGGGAGCCTACGAGCAGTACTTC.

The chain carries TRBV10-1 and TRBJ2-1, with 11 nucleotides matching TRBD2. CDR1 and CDR2 (germline): WNHNN, SYGVQD (reference sequence). V was clipped by 3 bases and J by 1 base; unmatched bases: 2. This CDR3 region has 16 residues. CDR3 bases: TGCGCCAGCAGTGAAGCTAGCGGGAGGTCCTACAATGAGCAGTTCTTC. Residues: CASSEASGRSYNEQFF.

V and J are TRBV28 and TRBJ1-1; possible D gene TRBD1, 6 bases. V gave up 9 bases and J gave up 1 base, with 18 bases separating them. The CDR3 is 15 residues long. CDR1 is MDHEN and CDR2 is SYDVKM in the germline V gene. The CDR3 DNA is TGTGCCAGGCTTTTCGGGGGGCAGAGGAACACTGAAGCTTTCTTT. Translation: CARLFGGQRNTEAFF. The variable domain in full, completed from reference TRBV28 and TRBJ1-1, reads DVKVTQSSRYLVKRTGEKVFLECVQDMDHENMFWYRQDPGLGLRLIYFSYDVKMKEKGDIPEGYSVSREKKERFSLILESASTNQTSMYLCARLFGGQRNTEAFFGQGTRLTVV.